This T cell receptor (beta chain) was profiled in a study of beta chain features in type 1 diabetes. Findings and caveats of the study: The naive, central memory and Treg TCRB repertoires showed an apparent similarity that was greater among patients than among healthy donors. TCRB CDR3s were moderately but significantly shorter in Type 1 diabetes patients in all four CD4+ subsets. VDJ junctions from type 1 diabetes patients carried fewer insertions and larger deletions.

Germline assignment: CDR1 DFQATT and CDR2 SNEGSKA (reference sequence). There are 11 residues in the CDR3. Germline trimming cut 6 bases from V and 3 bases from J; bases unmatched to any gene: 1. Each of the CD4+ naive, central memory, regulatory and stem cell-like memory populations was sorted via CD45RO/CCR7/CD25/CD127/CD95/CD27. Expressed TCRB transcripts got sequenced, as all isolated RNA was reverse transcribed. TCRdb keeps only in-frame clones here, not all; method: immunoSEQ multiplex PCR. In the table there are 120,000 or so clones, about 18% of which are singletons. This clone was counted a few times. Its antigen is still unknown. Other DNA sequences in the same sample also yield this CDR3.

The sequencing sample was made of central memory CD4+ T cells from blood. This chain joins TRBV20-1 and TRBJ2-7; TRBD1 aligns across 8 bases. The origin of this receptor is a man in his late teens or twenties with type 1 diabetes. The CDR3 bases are TGCAGTGCCGACAGGGGCTACGAGCAGTACTTC. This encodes CSADRGYEQYF.